These 14 T cell receptor beta chains came from one sample sequenced in a study of blood T cell repertoires in COVID-19. Here immunoSEQ multiplex PCR was the method, and the copy in TCRdb shows in-frame clones only, minus some. The table lists more than 250,000 clones, about 85% of them singletons. The sample taken for sequencing was PBMCs or T cells enriched from blood (not recorded which). These receptors were collected from a young woman who had recovered from COVID-19.

This clone has more than one count but fewer than ten. The chain recombines TRBV9 with TRBJ2-7; possible D gene TRBD1, 5 bases. The CDR3 contains 16 residues. V gave up 3 bases and J gave up 7 bases, with 23 bases separating them. Per germline, CDR1 SGDLS and CDR2 YYNGEE. In nucleotides, the CDR3 is TGTGCCAGCAGCGGAGGCAGGCAGGGCACTCTAAATGAGCAGTACTTC. Translating gives CASSGGRQGTLNEQYF.

The chain carries TRBV15 and TRBJ2-7; possibly TRBD1 for D (7 bases). Germline CDR1 is LNHNV and CDR2 is YYDKDF (reference sequence). The V gene lost 1 base and the J gene lost 6 bases, with 25 bases spanning the gap. CDR3 size: 18 residues. The CDR3 DNA sequence: TGTGCCACCAGCAGAGGGAGGGGGCGATTTGCGGGCCAGGGCGAGCAGTACTTC. It is translated as CATSRGRGRFAGQGEQYF.

V gene TRBV5-1 combines with J gene TRBJ1-1; no reliable D call. The CDR3 is 13 amino acids. CDR1 is SGHRS, CDR2 YFSETQ, per germline. V was clipped by 0 bases and J by 2 bases, with 5 bases between them. CDR3 bases: TGCGCCAGCAGCTTGGGGACTAACACTGAAGCTTTCTTT. Translated: CASSLGTNTEAFF. Filled out from reference TRBV5-1 and TRBJ1-1, the complete variable domain reads KAGVTQTPRYLIKTRGQQVTLSCSPISGHRSVSWYQQTPGQGLQFLFEYFSETQRNKGNFPGRFSGRQFSNSRSEMNVSTLELGDSALYLCASSLGTNTEAFFGQGTRLTVV.

The chain uses TRBV4-1 and TRBJ1-1, with 10 bases aligning to TRBD1. The CDR3 covers 16 residues. Trimming took 4 bases from V and 1 from J; bases not matched to a gene: 6. In germline, CDR1 is MGHRA, CDR2 YSYEKL. The CDR3 nucleotides read TGCGCCAGCAGCCTCCAATGGACAGGGGGGAACACTGAAGCTTTCTTT. Protein: CASSLQWTGGNTEAFF.

V gene TRBV5-6 combines with J gene TRBJ1-5; D call uncertain. Trimming removed 3 bases at V and 10 bases at J, with 14 bases between. Looked up from germline, CDR1 is SGHDT and CDR2 is YYEEEE. This CDR3 spans 13 amino acids. The DNA of the CDR3 is TGTGCCAGCAGCTCTACCGTAGGAGGCCCCCAGCATTTT. Its translation is CASSSTVGGPQHF.

The V gene is TRBV18, the J gene TRBJ2-1; weak D call: TRBD2 (6 bases). Germline CDR1 and CDR2: KGHSH and LQKENI. The CDR3 consists of 16 residues. V lost 0 bases, J lost 4 bases, and 13 bases lay in between. CDR3 DNA: TGTGCCAGCTCACCACCTGACTGGGAGGCTTACAATGAGCAGTTCTTC. Translated: CASSPPDWEAYNEQFF.

The chain employs TRBV5-1 and TRBJ1-1; 7 nucleotides agree with TRBD1. The V gene end was trimmed by 1 base and the J gene end by 4 bases; junction bases not matched to a gene: 4. Germline loops: CDR1 SGHRS, CDR2 YFSETQ. The CDR3 spans 14 residues. The CDR3 DNA reads TGCGCCAGCAGCTTGCGGGCAGGGGGCACTGAAGCTTTCTTT. Translating it yields CASSLRAGGTEAFF.

This clone was counted a single time. The chain joins TRBV10-2 to TRBJ2-7, with a tentative D call TRBD2 (5 bases). V lost 3 bases to trimming and J lost 3 bases, with 15 bases between them. This CDR3 contains 15 residues. Germline lookup yields CDR1 WSHSY and CDR2 SAAADI. The CDR3 DNA reads as TGCGCCAGCAGTGACCCTCCGGGATCGAGCTACGAGCAGTACTTC. This gives the protein CASSDPPGSSYEQYF.

This chain joins TRBV19 and TRBJ1-2; 7 bases align to TRBD1. Germline lookup yields CDR1 LNHDA and CDR2 SQIVND (reference sequence). V dropped 5 bases and J dropped 7; count of bases not matched to a gene: 10. CDR3 size: 14 residues. The CDR3 DNA reads TGTGCCAGTAGTGCACTAACAGGGGTATTTGGCTACACCTTC. Protein: CASSALTGVFGYTF.

The table lists this clone with a count of one. The chain employs TRBV18 and TRBJ1-2; perhaps TRBD1 as D (5 bases). Germline V CDR1 and CDR2: KGHSH, LQKENI. This CDR3 is 14 amino acids long. With 4 bases removed from V and 0 bases from J, the gap between germline ends came to 9 bases. The CDR3 is CASSLDKANYGYTF. The CDR3 DNA sequence: TGTGCCAGCTCACTGGACAAGGCTAACTATGGCTACACCTTC.

The genes are TRBV14 and TRBJ1-4; D gene uncertain. This CDR3 is built from 15 residues. Looked up from germline, CDR1 is SGHDN and CDR2 is FVKESK. The V end lost 0 bases, the J end lost 8 bases, and 13 bases lay between the germline ends. The CDR3 DNA is TGTGCCAGCAGCCAAGAGACGCGGTTCAGCGAAAAACTGTTTTTT. This translates into CASSQETRFSEKLFF.

The J gene is TRBJ1-2, the V gene TRBV30, with D possibly being TRBD1 (5 bases). V was shortened by 5 bases and J by 1 base, with 5 bases between the two germline ends. Germline assignment: CDR1 GTSNPN and CDR2 SVGIG (reference sequence). The CDR3 extends over 11 amino acids. The CDR3: CAWDSNYGYTF. The DNA for the CDR3 is TGTGCCTGGGACAGTAACTATGGCTACACCTTC.

CDR3 in amino acids: CSVKRTVTNTEAFF. DNA for the CDR3: TGCAGCGTTAAAAGGACAGTCACGAACACTGAAGCTTTCTTT. The chain recombines TRBV29-1 with TRBJ1-1, with D perhaps TRBD1 (6 bases). The V and J ends lost 5 bases and 1 base respectively, with 14 bases between them. Germline-derived CDR1 and CDR2 are SQVTM and ANQGSEA. The CDR3 runs 14 residues.

The V gene is TRBV7-3, the J gene TRBJ2-1; D perhaps matches TRBD2 (7 bases). This CDR3 has 16 amino acids. Germline V gene lookup returns CDR1 SGHTA and CDR2 FQGTGA. The V gene lost 2 bases and the J gene lost 2 bases, with 13 bases spanning the gap. The chain's CDR3 is CASSLAGGGPYNEQFF. The CDR3 DNA is TGTGCCAGCAGCTTAGCGGGCGGGGGCCCCTACAATGAGCAGTTCTTC.